This T cell receptor beta chain is from a study of PD-1 blockade in classical Hodgkin lymphoma. This CDR3 has 14 residues. The V gene lost 6 bases and the J gene lost 4 bases, with 15 bases spanning the gap. The germline CDR1 and CDR2 sequences are MNHEY and SVGAGI. The sample's time point: newly diagnosed, previously untreated cHL patient sample. From thawed PBMCs, CD4+ T cells were purified using magnetic negative selection. Comparison samples consisted of PBMCs from newly diagnosed, untreated classical Hodgkin lymphoma. Profiling relied on immunoSEQ multiplex PCR, and the TCRdb table lists in-frame clones only, not all of them. The sample holds around 31,000 clones, around 92% seen once. Worth noting for this clone: The antigen remains undetermined.

The study's findings and limits: Repertoire differences lack defined causes, possibly disease activity or prior therapy. When set against healthy donors, newly diagnosed patients were reported to show lower baseline TCR diversity.

The sequenced sample was CD4+ T cells from blood. The sequence came from a human donor with classical Hodgkin lymphoma. This rearrangement joins TRBV6-5 to TRBJ1-2; D may be TRBD1 (6 bases). CDR3 loop: CASRQNNRAYGYTF. The CDR3 coding sequence is TGTGCCAGCAGACAAAATAACAGGGCCTATGGCTACACCTTC.